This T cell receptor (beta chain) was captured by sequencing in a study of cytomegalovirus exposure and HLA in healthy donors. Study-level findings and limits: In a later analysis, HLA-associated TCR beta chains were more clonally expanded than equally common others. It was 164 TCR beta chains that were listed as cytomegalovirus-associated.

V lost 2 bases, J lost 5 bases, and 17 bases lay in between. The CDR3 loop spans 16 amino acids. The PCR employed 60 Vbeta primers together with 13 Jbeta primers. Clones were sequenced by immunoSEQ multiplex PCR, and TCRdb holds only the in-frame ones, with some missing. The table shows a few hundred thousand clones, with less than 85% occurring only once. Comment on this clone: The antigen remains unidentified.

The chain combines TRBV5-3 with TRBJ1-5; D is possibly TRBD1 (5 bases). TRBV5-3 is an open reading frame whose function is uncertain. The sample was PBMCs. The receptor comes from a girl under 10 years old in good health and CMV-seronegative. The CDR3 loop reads CARSFCPGHPHQPQHF. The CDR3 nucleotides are TGTGCCAGAAGCTTCTGTCCCGGACATCCACATCAGCCCCAGCATTTT.